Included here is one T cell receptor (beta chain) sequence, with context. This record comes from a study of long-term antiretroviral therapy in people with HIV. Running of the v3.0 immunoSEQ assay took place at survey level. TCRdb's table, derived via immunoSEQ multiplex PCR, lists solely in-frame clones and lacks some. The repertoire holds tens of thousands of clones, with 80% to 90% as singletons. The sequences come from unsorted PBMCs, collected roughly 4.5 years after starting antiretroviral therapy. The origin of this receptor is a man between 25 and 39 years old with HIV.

CDR3: CASSKGAENTEAFF. In DNA form, the CDR3 reads TGTGCCAGTAGTAAGGGGGCTGAGAACACTGAAGCTTTCTTT. The chain recombines TRBV19 with TRBJ1-1, with TRBD1 identical over 7 bases. CDR1 is LNHDA and CDR2 is SQIVND in the germline V gene (reference sequence). This CDR3 spans 14 amino acids. J gave up 1 base and V 4 bases, and 3 bases lay outside the gene matches.